Sequencing of this T cell receptor (beta chain) was carried out in a study of cytomegalovirus exposure and HLA in healthy donors. The CDR3 consists of 16 residues. The V gene end was trimmed by 1 base and the J gene end by 1 base; junction bases not matched to a gene: 4. Germline lookup yields CDR1 SGHNT and CDR2 YENEEA. This clone was seen a single time. Antigen unknown. Findings of the study overall: The authors assumed roughly uniform sequencing depth across donors for presence/absence analyses. Most of the TCR beta V segments (in an earlier analysis) were productive either about 87% or about 30% of the time.

The PCR contained 60 Vbeta and 13 Jbeta primers. Sequenced by immunoSEQ multiplex PCR; TCRdb stores in-frame clones only, minus some. The profile covers 130,000 to 150,000 clones, with about 75% appearing a single time and 3.5% to 5% taken by the ten largest. The TCR originated in a young man in good health and CMV-seronegative. What was sequenced was PBMCs. This chain links TRBV11-3 with TRBJ2-3; TRBD2 matches 8 bases. In DNA, the CDR3 is TGTGCCAGCAGCTTAGCGGCGGGGGGAGGCACAGATACGCAGTATTTT. Its translation is CASSLAAGGGTDTQYF.